This T cell receptor (beta chain) is drawn from a study of blood T cell repertoires in COVID-19. At the level of the study: Collection of acute and convalescent COVID-19 samples took place in the United States, Italy and Spain.

Per the original data handling: From reference gene primer amplification, estimates of nucleated cell counts were derived. Clones were sequenced by immunoSEQ multiplex PCR, and TCRdb holds only the in-frame ones, with some missing. V, J and clone size reflect that table, while D and trimming were determined from the DNA. The table includes 200,000 to 300,000 clones, 86% detected once. Recruitment covered about two dozen US areas and drew participants whose ages spanned about 18 to 100 years. Recovered participants had two consecutive negative NP/OP PCR tests, healthcare professional clearance, or symptom resolution. The CDR3 is made up of 17 amino acids. CDR1 PRHDT and CDR2 FYEKMQ come from the germline V gene (reference sequence). Trimming stripped 4 bases from V and 7 bases from J, with 22 bases between.

The sample comprised PBMCs or T cells enriched from blood (not recorded which). This receptor was obtained from a woman in her late teens or twenties who had recovered from COVID-19. This chain joins TRBV13 and TRBJ2-2; D is perhaps TRBD2 (5 bases). The CDR3 spells CASSYDGGSIGDGELFF. The CDR3 DNA reads TGTGCCAGCAGCTACGACGGAGGCTCAATCGGGGACGGGGAGCTGTTTTTT.